This T cell receptor (beta chain) is from a study of T cells of healthy individuals. TCRdb reanalysed the 5' RACE reads using MiXCR and keeps one entry per CDR3 protein. The data contain over 95,000 distinct CDR3 sequences, roughly 15% of them seen just once; the ten biggest clones take up 6.2%. This clonotype has only a few counts. The CDR3 loop spans 11 amino acids. The V end lost 5 bases, the J end lost 9 bases, and 11 bases lay between the germline ends. CDR1 and CDR2 (germline): MNHNS, SASEGT. The receptor comes from a human donor in good health. The chain is built from TRBV6-1 and TRBJ2-7; unclear D gene. DNA for the CDR3: TGTGCCAGCAGTCCGACCTCACTGCAGTACTTC. Translating gives CASSPTSLQYF.